Shown below are 7 T cell receptor beta chains from a single sample sequenced in a study of identical twins. One entry per CDR3 protein, called by TCRdb with MiXCR from the 5' RACE reads. The sample lists hundreds of thousands of distinct CDR3 sequences; over 8.5% were seen once. These data were likewise used in another study, on yellow fever vaccine responses in identical twins.

Sequenced input: PBMCs. The receptors originated from a woman aged 18-29 years in good health.

The chain uses TRBV4-1 and TRBJ2-3, with 12 bases aligning to TRBD2. Trimming took 1 base from V and 1 from J; bases not matched to a gene: 6. Germline loops: CDR1 MGHRA, CDR2 YSYEKL. The CDR3 length is 18 residues. The CDR3 DNA reads TGCGCCAGCAGCCAAGGGCCTAGCGGGAGGGGACGCACAGATACGCAGTATTTT. Translated: CASSQGPSGRGRTDTQYF.

The chain uses TRBV5-1 and TRBJ2-1, with 9 bases fitting TRBD2. Unmatched junction bases numbered 12, after V lost 2 bases and J lost 0 bases. The length of the CDR3 is 19 residues. Germline CDR1 and CDR2: SGHRS and YFSETQ. The CDR3 DNA reads TGCGCCAGCAGCTTACTAAGTGCGGGAGGGCCCGTCTCCTACAATGAGCAGTTCTTC. Translation: CASSLLSAGGPVSYNEQFF. The full variable domain, completed using reference TRBV5-1 and TRBJ2-1, is KAGVTQTPRYLIKTRGQQVTLSCSPISGHRSVSWYQQTPGQGLQFLFEYFSETQRNKGNFPGRFSGRQFSNSRSEMNVSTLELGDSALYLCASSLLSAGGPVSYNEQFFGPGTRLTVL.

The V and J genes are TRBV28 and TRBJ1-6; D is ambiguous. The length of the CDR3 is 17 residues. The germline V gene encodes CDR1 MDHEN and CDR2 SYDVKM. Trimming left V 3 bases short and J 3 bases short, with 15 bases between. The DNA for the CDR3 is TGTGCCAGCAGTTTGGCAACACCGGCCGTCTATAATTCACCCCTCCACTTT. It yields the protein CASSLATPAVYNSPLHF.

This clonotype showed up just a few times. The chain couples TRBV24-1 to TRBJ2-3; 7 nucleotides agree with TRBD1. The trim removed 3 bases at V and 2 bases at J, leaving 10 bases unmatched. The CDR3 length is 17 residues. CDR1 KGHDR and CDR2 SFDVKD come from the germline V gene. The CDR3 spells CATSDVVRGQNTDTQYF. CDR3 DNA sequence: TGTGCCACCAGTGATGTCGTAAGGGGACAGAACACAGATACGCAGTATTTT.

This clonotype has only a few counts. The chain joins TRBV27 to TRBJ2-3; 11 nucleotides match TRBD2. With V trimmed by 6 bases and J by 1 base, 9 bases remained unmatched. The CDR3 runs 17 residues. Germline CDR1 and CDR2: MNHEY and SMNVEV (reference sequence). CDR3 in amino acids: CASSTLAGGQGTDTQYF. The CDR3 nucleotides are TGTGCCAGCAGCACGCTAGCGGGAGGCCAGGGCACAGATACGCAGTATTTT.

This clonotype was seen a handful of times. The chain uses TRBV5-1 and TRBJ2-7; 12 bases fit TRBD2. The CDR3 runs 16 residues. J lost 0 bases, V lost 3 bases, and 4 bases had no gene match. Germline CDR1 SGHRS, CDR2 YFSETQ. The CDR3 coding sequence is TGCGCCAGCAGCTGGACGACTAGCGGGAGCTCCTACGAGCAGTACTTC. It yields the protein CASSWTTSGSSYEQYF.

This clonotype was picked up one time. This may arise from a read error, as a much more abundant clone is one base away. V and J are TRBV5-1 and TRBJ2-4, with D uncertain. Deletions cut 0 bases from V and 7 bases from J, with 5 bases between. Germline V gives CDR1 SGHRS, CDR2 YFSETQ. This CDR3 has 12 residues. The CDR3 coding sequence is TGCGCCAGCAGCTTGGAAGAGAACATTCAGTACTTC. Amino acid sequence: CASSLEENIQYF.